The 2 T cell receptor beta chains below were found in one sample sequenced in a study of blood T cell repertoires in COVID-19 (dated by TCRdb to between 2020 and 2021). Library method: the immunoSEQ multiplex PCR assay. This immuneACCESS table, as held by TCRdb, lists in-frame sequences with V and J called but not all clones. Of the missing ones, under half trace to an unresolved V gene in checked studies; the others have no known cause. The sample yields roughly 180,000 clones; approximately 85% were counted once. The ten largest clones add up to around 7% of the sample. The sequenced sample was peripheral blood. These receptors all come from a man older than 75 with COVID-19, enrolled during active disease.

This clone has just a few counts. The chain joins TRBV9 to TRBJ2-2; tentatively, D is TRBD2 (5 bases). The V end was cut by 0 bases, the J end by 6 bases, with 9 bases between. Germline V CDR1 and CDR2: SGDLS, YYNGEE. This CDR3 is 14 amino acids long. The CDR3 here is CASSVGGIPGELFF. The CDR3 nucleotides are TGTGCCAGCAGCGTAGGAGGGATCCCCGGGGAGCTGTTTTTT.

V is TRBV6-2 or TRBV6-3 and J is TRBJ1-6, with D unresolved. Germline assignment: CDR1 MNHEY and CDR2 SVGEGT. This CDR3 is 14 amino acids long. With 2 bases removed from V and 6 bases from J, the gap between germline ends came to 8 bases. The CDR3 DNA reads TGTGCCAGCAGTTACCGGTCCATTAATTCACCCCTCCACTTT. Its translation is CASSYRSINSPLHF.